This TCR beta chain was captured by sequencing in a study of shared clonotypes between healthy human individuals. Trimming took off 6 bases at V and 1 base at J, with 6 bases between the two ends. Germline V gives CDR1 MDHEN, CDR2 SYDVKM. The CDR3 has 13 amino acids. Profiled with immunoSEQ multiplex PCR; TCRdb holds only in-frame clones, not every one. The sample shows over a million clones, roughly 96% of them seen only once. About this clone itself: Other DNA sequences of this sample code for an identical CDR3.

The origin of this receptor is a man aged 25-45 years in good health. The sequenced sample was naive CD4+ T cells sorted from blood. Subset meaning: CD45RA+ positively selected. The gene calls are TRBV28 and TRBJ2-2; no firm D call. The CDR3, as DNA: TGTGCCAGCAGCAGTGGGAACACCGGGGAGCTGTTTTTT. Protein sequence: CASSSGNTGELFF.